The 23 T cell receptor beta chains given below trace back to one sample, sequenced in a study of shared clonotypes between healthy human individuals. Only in-frame clones appear in the TCRdb table, and some are missing; sequencing was by immunoSEQ multiplex PCR. The table has 400,000 to 600,000 clones, more than 75% seen once; the top ten hold roughly 13%. The sequencing sample was made of PBMCs. The receptors derive from a woman between 40 and 55 years old in good health. Some clones in this sample may be carry-over from other donors' samples.

To note about this clone: Other DNA variants within this sample encode the same CDR3. This chain links TRBV11-3 with TRBJ1-1; D gene unclear. CDR3 length equals 13 residues. Germline V gene data show CDR1 as SGHNT and CDR2 as YENEEA. V lost 3 bases and J 0 bases, leaving 5 bases between the germline ends. The CDR3 here is CASSFNMNTEAFF. The CDR3 DNA sequence: TGTGCCAGCAGCTTTAACATGAACACTGAAGCTTTCTTT.

A note on this clone: Additional DNA sequences in this sample encode the identical CDR3. V and J are TRBV4-1 and TRBJ2-5, with TRBD2 identical over 8 bases. Germline trimming cut 4 bases from V and 13 bases from J; bases unmatched to any gene: 17. The CDR3 loop spans 15 amino acids. Germline V CDR1 and CDR2: MGHRA, YSYEKL. The CDR3 sequence is CASSPSHTSGSQLYF. DNA of the CDR3: TGCGCCAGCAGCCCGAGTCACACCAGCGGGAGCCAACTGTACTTC.

The V call is TRBV27, the J call TRBJ1-1, with D maybe TRBD1 (6 bases). Germline lookup yields CDR1 MNHEY and CDR2 SMNVEV (reference sequence). The CDR3 contains 16 residues. Trimming took 3 bases from V and 4 from J, leaving 18 bases between them. The CDR3 reads CASSFWGARRGTEAFF. CDR3 nucleotides: TGTGCCAGCAGTTTTTGGGGGGCGCGTAGGGGCACTGAAGCTTTCTTT.

The genes are TRBV28 and TRBJ2-4, with D maybe TRBD2 (6 bases). CDR1 and CDR2 from the germline V gene are MDHEN and SYDVKM. Trimming shortened V by 3 bases and J by 2 bases, and 14 bases separated the two germline ends. There are 16 residues in the CDR3. The CDR3 region is CASSLSSRGTKNIQYF. CDR3 bases: TGTGCCAGCAGTTTGTCTTCTCGGGGGACCAAAAACATTCAGTACTTC.

There are a few counts of this clone. The chain has TRBV4-1 and TRBJ2-5, with TRBD2 matching 14 bases. This CDR3 is 18 amino acids long. Germline CDR1 MGHRA, CDR2 YSYEKL. The V and J ends lost 0 bases and 5 bases, in that order; junction bases with no gene match: 8. DNA of the CDR3: TGCGCCAGCAGCCAAGAGGGGACTAGCGGGAGTGGCGGCGAGACCCAGTACTTC. Residues: CASSQEGTSGSGGETQYF.

This chain connects TRBV4-2 to TRBJ2-7; 9 bases agree with TRBD2. The CDR3 runs 14 residues. CDR1 is LGHNA and CDR2 is YNFKEQ in the germline V gene. Germline trimming cut 5 bases from V and 4 bases from J; bases unmatched to any gene: 6. The CDR3 is CASSLGLAEYEQYF. DNA for the CDR3: TGTGCCAGCAGCTTGGGACTAGCAGAATACGAGCAGTACTTC.

The chain joins TRBV14 to TRBJ2-3; D could derive from TRBD1 or TRBD2 (6 bases each). This CDR3 spans 12 amino acids. Between the trimmed V and J ends, which lost 2 bases and 12 bases, there was a span of 12 bases. The germline gives CDR1 SGHDN, CDR2 FVKESK. The CDR3 DNA reads as TGTGCCAGCAGCCAATCGGGGGCTTTTCAGTATTTT. Translated: CASSQSGAFQYF.

The genes are TRBV5-4 and TRBJ2-2, with 7 nucleotides matching TRBD2. Looked up from germline, CDR1 is SGHNT and CDR2 is YYREEE (reference sequence). The CDR3 has 14 residues. With 0 bases clipped from V and 7 bases from J, the junction kept 3 bases outside the gene matches. DNA of the CDR3: TGTGCCAGCAGCTTGGCGGGAGGCATCGGGGAGCTGTTTTTT. It yields the protein CASSLAGGIGELFF. Filled out from reference TRBV5-4 and TRBJ2-2, the complete variable domain reads ETGVTQSPTHLIKTRGQQVTLRCSSQSGHNTVSWYQQALGQGPQFIFQYYREEENGRGNFPPRFSGLQFPNYSSELNVNALELDDSALYLCASSLAGGIGELFFGEGSRLTVL.

The rearrangement joins TRBV28 to TRBJ2-2, with D uncertain. Germline loops: CDR1 MDHEN, CDR2 SYDVKM. V was clipped by 4 bases and J by 7 bases, with 4 bases between them. This CDR3 has 11 amino acids. CDR3 DNA: TGTGCCAGCAGTTCCCTCGGGGAGCTGTTTTTT. Protein product: CASSSLGELFF.

The J gene is TRBJ2-1, the V gene TRBV9, with TRBD2 identical over 10 bases. This CDR3 contains 16 residues. CDR1 is SGDLS and CDR2 is YYNGEE in the germline V gene. V gave up 3 bases and J gave up 3 bases; unmatched junction bases: 6. CDR3 protein: CASSAGLAADYNEQFF. CDR3 sequence (DNA): TGTGCCAGCAGCGCAGGACTAGCGGCAGACTACAATGAGCAGTTCTTC.

This clone was seen many times. V is TRBV6-5 and J is TRBJ2-1, with D perhaps being TRBD1 or TRBD2 (7 bases each). V lost 6 bases and J 8 bases, leaving 14 bases between the germline ends. The CDR3 consists of 13 residues. CDR1 and CDR2 (germline): MNHEY, SVGAGI. DNA of the CDR3: TGTGCCAGCAGACCACAGGGGAGGGATGAGCAGTTCTTC. Translating gives CASRPQGRDEQFF.

V gene TRBV18 combines with J gene TRBJ2-3; D is possibly TRBD2 (6 bases). CDR1 and CDR2 from the germline V gene are KGHSH and LQKENI. This CDR3 region has 16 residues. V shed 8 bases and J shed 0 bases, with 18 bases lying between them. The DNA for the CDR3 is TGTGCCAGCCCAGCCCGAGGAGGGCTTAGCACAGATACGCAGTATTTT. This encodes CASPARGGLSTDTQYF.

This chain joins TRBV10-2 and TRBJ2-3; D gene unclear. Trimming took 2 bases from V and 2 from J, leaving 8 bases between them. CDR1 and CDR2 from the germline V gene are WSHSY and SAAADI. The CDR3 totals 14 residues. The CDR3 DNA sequence: TGCGCCAGCAGTGAGGGGCGGATCACAGATACGCAGTATTTT. Encoded protein: CASSEGRITDTQYF.

The chain joins TRBV6-4 to TRBJ1-2; the D is unclear. Trimming pared 3 bases from V and 6 bases from J, leaving 17 bases between. The V gene's germline CDR1 is MRHNA and CDR2 SNTAGT. The CDR3 is 15 amino acids. This CDR3 reads CASSESGATSNGYTF. CDR3 sequence (DNA): TGTGCCAGCAGTGAAAGCGGCGCGACCAGCAATGGCTACACCTTC.

This clone was recorded a few times. The genes are TRBV6-6 and TRBJ2-1, with 9 bases fitting TRBD2. The CDR3 consists of 14 residues. Per germline, CDR1 MNHNY and CDR2 SVGAGI (reference sequence). V lost 8 bases to trimming and J lost 8 bases; unmatched junction nucleotides: 10. The CDR3 loop reads CASLDSGGKDEQFF. CDR3 nucleotides: TGTGCCAGCCTTGATAGCGGGGGCAAGGATGAGCAGTTCTTC.

This clone occurred once. The gene calls are TRBV7-9 and TRBJ2-1; 12 bases fit TRBD2. Germline CDR1 is SEHNR and CDR2 is FQNEAQ (reference sequence). Trimming cost V 3 bases and J 6 bases; bases outside gene matches: 6. The CDR3 runs to 16 residues. CDR3 sequence reads: CASSLQTSGRGNEQFF. CDR3 in DNA: TGTGCCAGCAGCTTGCAGACTAGCGGGAGAGGCAATGAGCAGTTCTTC.

The rearrangement joins TRBV30 to TRBJ1-6; 7 bases are shared with TRBD1. The CDR3 length is 15 residues. The trim removed 4 bases at V and 7 bases at J, leaving 10 bases unmatched. CDR1 GTSNPN and CDR2 SVGIG come from the germline V gene (reference sequence). In nucleotides, the CDR3 is TGTGCCTGGACCCAACCGGACAGGCCCAATTCACCCCTCCACTTT. Encoded protein: CAWTQPDRPNSPLHF.

The V gene is TRBV6-1, the J gene TRBJ2-7; 7 bases align to TRBD1. Per germline, CDR1 MNHNS and CDR2 SASEGT. This CDR3 is 13 amino acids long. V trimming: 6 bases; J trimming: 3 bases; junction bases outside the gene matches: 5. The CDR3 reads CASRRDSIYEQYF. The CDR3, as DNA: TGTGCCAGCAGAAGGGACAGTATCTACGAGCAGTACTTC.

The rearrangement links TRBV4-3 to TRBJ2-7, with TRBD1 identical over 9 bases. J lost 3 bases, V lost 3 bases, and 3 bases had no gene match. The CDR3 runs to 14 residues. The germline V gene has CDR1 LGHNA and CDR2 YSLEER. This chain's CDR3 is CASSHRTGDYEQYF. The DNA for the CDR3 is TGCGCCAGCAGCCACCGGACAGGGGACTACGAGCAGTACTTC.

Details on this clone: A far larger clone is one nucleotide away, so this likely arose from a read error. Here the CDR3 reads CASSPSGAESYGYTF. In DNA, the CDR3 is TGCGCCAGCAGCCCATCCGGGGCCGAGTCCTATGGCTACACCTTC. The chain has TRBV4-1 and TRBJ1-2; D might be TRBD1 (5 bases). The CDR3 extends over 15 amino acids. Germline CDR1 reads MGHRA; CDR2 reads YSYEKL. Between the trimmed V and J ends, which lost 4 bases and 4 bases, there was a span of 16 bases.

The chain couples TRBV9 to TRBJ2-2, with D perhaps being TRBD1 or TRBD2 (5 bases each). V was clipped by 0 bases and J by 4 bases, with 10 bases between them. The CDR3 covers 15 residues. Germline assignment: CDR1 SGDLS and CDR2 YYNGEE. In DNA, the CDR3 is TGTGCCAGCAGCGTAGTTGGTGGGGGCACCGGGGAGCTGTTTTTT. Translation: CASSVVGGGTGELFF.

The chain recombines TRBV25-1 with TRBJ2-2; the D is unclear. Germline V gives CDR1 MGHDK, CDR2 SYGVNS. CDR3 length: 15 amino acids. Trimming shortened V by 1 base and J by 4 bases, and 10 bases separated the two germline ends. The CDR3 protein is CASSEWGSGTGELFF. CDR3 in DNA: TGTGCCAGCAGTGAATGGGGTTCGGGCACCGGGGAGCTGTTTTTT.

V gene TRBV5-6 combines with J gene TRBJ1-1, with a tentative D call TRBD1 (5 bases). Germline loops: CDR1 SGHDT, CDR2 YYEEEE. CDR3 size: 14 residues. Trimming cost V 3 bases and J 4 bases, with 13 bases left between them. The CDR3 bases are TGTGCCAGCAGCTGGAAGGGGAGGTCCACTGAAGCTTTCTTT. It yields the protein CASSWKGRSTEAFF.